A single sample gave rise to the 13 T cell receptor beta chains below, sequenced in a study of T cells after yellow fever vaccination. TCRdb re-derived calls from the 5' RACE reads in MiXCR, one entry per CDR3 protein. The table lists under 550,000 distinct CDR3 sequences, 21% of them singletons. The material sequenced was PBMCs, taken approximately 22 days after the first yellow fever vaccination. Receptors originate from a man in his late teens or twenties who received the YFV17D yellow fever vaccine.

This chain links TRBV7-6 with TRBJ1-1; 7 nucleotides agree with TRBD1. This CDR3 comprises 14 residues. The ends lost 1 base at V and 4 bases at J; junction bases unmatched: 3. Germline values: CDR1 SGHVS, CDR2 FNYEAQ. CDR3 sequence (DNA): TGTGCCAGCAGCTTAGAGGGGGCCGCCACTGAAGCTTTCTTT. Translation: CASSLEGAATEAFF.

The chain couples TRBV12-3 or TRBV12-4 to TRBJ2-5, with D maybe TRBD2 (5 bases). The germline V and J ends were trimmed by 3 bases and 4 bases, with 9 bases remaining between them. The length of the CDR3 is 13 residues. The DNA for the CDR3 is TGTGCCAGCAGTTTTTATGGAGGAGAGACCCAGTACTTC. Amino acids: CASSFYGGETQYF.

V gene TRBV5-5 combines with J gene TRBJ2-3, with TRBD2 matching 8 bases. The CDR3 contains 15 residues. Germline-derived CDR1 and CDR2 are SGHKS and YYEKEE (reference sequence). V lost 2 bases to trimming and J lost 6 bases; unmatched junction nucleotides: 8. The CDR3 DNA reads TGTGCCAGCAGCTTAGTCGGGGGGGCCTGGGATACGCAGTATTTT. It encodes CASSLVGGAWDTQYF.

This clonotype was observed a few times. The rearrangement joins TRBV6-2 or TRBV6-3 to TRBJ1-1, with D tentatively TRBD1 (6 bases). The V gene lost 4 bases and the J gene lost 1 base, with 13 bases spanning the gap. CDR3 length: 15 amino acids. CDR1 is MNHEY and CDR2 is SVGEGT in the germline V gene. CDR3 DNA sequence: TGTGCCAGCAGTTTACAGGGCCGGGGGAACACTGAAGCTTTCTTT. Translating gives CASSLQGRGNTEAFF.

This clonotype was detected a few times. The J gene is TRBJ2-5, the V gene TRBV14; D unclear. CDR1 is SGHDN, CDR2 FVKESK, per germline. Trimming removed 2 bases from V and 3 bases from J, with 10 bases in between. This CDR3 region has 14 residues. The CDR3, as DNA: TGTGCCAGCAGCCAATCATGGGGAAAAGAGACCCAGTACTTC. The encoded protein is CASSQSWGKETQYF. The variable domain in full, with the rest retrieved from reference TRBV14 and TRBJ2-5, is EAGVTQFPSHSVIEKGQTVTLRCDPISGHDNLYWYRRVMGKEIKFLLHFVKESKQDESGMPNNRFLAERTGGTYSTLKVQPAELEDSGVYFCASSQSWGKETQYFGPGTRLLVL.

The V call is TRBV5-1, the J call TRBJ2-3; weak D call: TRBD1 (6 bases). The V gene's germline CDR1 is SGHRS and CDR2 YFSETQ. Trimming removed 4 bases from V and 3 bases from J, with 15 bases in between. This CDR3 comprises 15 residues. The CDR3, as DNA: TGCGCCAGCAGCCTACCAAGGACAGCGACAGATACGCAGTATTTT. It encodes CASSLPRTATDTQYF.

The V gene is TRBV19, the J gene TRBJ2-5, with D perhaps matching TRBD1 (5 bases). V was pared by 1 base and J by 0 bases, with 12 bases between. Per germline, CDR1 LNHDA and CDR2 SQIVND (reference sequence). This CDR3 comprises 16 residues. CDR3 DNA: TGTGCCAGTAGTATAGGGGGCATAGTGTACCAAGAGACCCAGTACTTC. Translation gives CASSIGGIVYQETQYF.

This clonotype was detected only a few times. This sequence joins TRBV7-2 and TRBJ2-6; D might be TRBD1 or TRBD2, each matching 5 bases. The CDR3 is 17 residues long. Germline CDR1 reads SGHTA; CDR2 reads FQGNSA. V dropped 1 base and J dropped 2 bases, with 12 bases sitting between them. DNA for the CDR3: TGTGCCAGCAGCTTAGGGGTACTGGGGGCTGGGGCCAACGTCCTGACTTTC. It codes for CASSLGVLGAGANVLTF.

This clonotype occurred many times. The chain links TRBV24-1 to TRBJ1-2, with D uncertain. This CDR3 has 12 residues. Looked up from germline, CDR1 is KGHDR and CDR2 is SFDVKD. The CDR3 loop is CATSVDNYGYTF. The CDR3 nucleotides read TGTGCAACTTCGGTGGACAACTATGGCTACACCTTC.

This clonotype has a handful of counts. The chain is built from TRBV7-9 and TRBJ2-3; D may correspond to TRBD1 or TRBD2 (5 bases each). Germline CDR1 is SEHNR and CDR2 is FQNEAQ (reference sequence). The CDR3 contains 16 residues. Deletions cut 7 bases from V and 2 bases from J, with 19 bases between. The CDR3 spells CASTDFRDHTTDTQYF. CDR3 nucleotides: TGTGCCAGCACCGACTTCCGGGACCATACCACAGATACGCAGTATTTT.

This clonotype was seen at least ten times. V usage is TRBV7-9 and J usage is TRBJ2-2; 7 bases map to TRBD2. Germline CDR1 and CDR2: SEHNR and FQNEAQ (reference sequence). V was pared by 3 bases and J by 5 bases, with 6 bases of the junction left unmatched. This CDR3 is 15 amino acids long. This chain's CDR3 is CASSFTSELTGELFF. DNA of the CDR3: TGTGCCAGCAGCTTCACTAGCGAACTTACCGGGGAGCTGTTTTTT.

The J gene is TRBJ2-5, the V gene TRBV5-1; D not resolved. The CDR3 is 13 amino acids. In germline, CDR1 is SGHRS, CDR2 YFSETQ. V lost 2 bases and J 5 bases, leaving 10 bases between the germline ends. CDR3 sequence: CASSFDPGETQYF. The CDR3 DNA sequence: TGCGCCAGCAGCTTTGACCCTGGGGAGACCCAGTACTTC.

This rearrangement joins TRBV5-6 to TRBJ2-1; D is unresolved. V lost 4 bases, J lost 4 bases, and 12 bases lay in between. The CDR3 extends over 14 amino acids. Per the germline V gene, CDR1 is SGHDT and CDR2 is YYEEEE. The CDR3 loop reads CASSPVRSYNEQFF. CDR3 sequence (DNA): TGTGCCAGCAGCCCCGTTCGTAGTTACAATGAGCAGTTCTTC.